A single sample gave rise to the 7 T cell receptor beta chains below, sequenced in a study of shared clonotypes between healthy human individuals. Profiled with immunoSEQ multiplex PCR; TCRdb holds only in-frame clones, not every one. The sample lists some 320,000 clones; about nine tenths were seen once. Source material: memory CD8+ T cells sorted from blood. Regarding subset: CD45RO+ cells pooled with CCR7-negative TemRA cells. The receptors originated from a man between 18 and 35 years old in good health.

V is TRBV6-6 and J is TRBJ1-5; D is unresolved. In germline, CDR1 is MNHNY, CDR2 SVGAGI (reference sequence). V lost 5 bases, J lost 0 bases, and 5 bases lay in between. This CDR3 spans 13 amino acids. This CDR3 reads CASSQYSNQPQHF. CDR3 in DNA: TGTGCCAGCAGTCAGTATAGCAATCAGCCCCAGCATTTT.

The chain couples TRBV5-1 to TRBJ1-1, with no clear D. Germline V gives CDR1 SGHRS, CDR2 YFSETQ. Trimming took 0 bases from V and 1 from J, leaving 10 bases between them. This CDR3 has 15 amino acids. The CDR3 is CASSLEVTSNTEAFF. The CDR3 DNA sequence: TGCGCCAGCAGCTTGGAGGTGACATCGAACACTGAAGCTTTCTTT.

The chain joins TRBV4-1 to TRBJ2-7; 9 bases line up with TRBD2. The CDR3 runs 17 residues. V shed 4 bases, J shed 5 bases, and the junction held 15 bases outside the gene matches. The germline V gene has CDR1 MGHRA and CDR2 YSYEKL. The CDR3 region has the DNA TGCGCCAGCAGCCCCAATAAGGTAGGACTAGCGTTTCACGAGCAGTACTTC. Residues: CASSPNKVGLAFHEQYF.

Comment on this clone: As the CDR3 is not closed by the conserved phenylalanine or tryptophan, this likely results from a read error. Written as DNA, the CDR3 is TGCGCCAGCAGCCCCCCGGACCTGTTTGTT. Amino acid sequence: CASSPPDLFV. The chain is built from TRBV4-1 and TRBJ1-6; D gene uncertain. The last part of the DNA fits TRBJ2-2 better; the J call may be wrong. The CDR3 length is 10 residues. The germline V gene encodes CDR1 MGHRA and CDR2 YSYEKL.

About this clone itself: Distinct nucleotide sequences in the sample also encode this CDR3. V is TRBV27 and J is TRBJ2-1; 8 bases agree with TRBD2. This CDR3 spans 15 amino acids. Germline V CDR1 and CDR2: MNHEY, SMNVEV (reference sequence). Trimming at V came to 0 bases and at J to 3 bases, leaving 1 base not matched to a gene. CDR3 loop: CASSLSLAGYNEQFF. In DNA form, the CDR3 reads TGTGCCAGCAGTTTATCTCTAGCGGGCTACAATGAGCAGTTCTTC.

About this clone itself: A clone one base away is much larger, so this may be a read error. The chain combines TRBV6-5 with TRBJ2-7; D is unresolved. The V gene's germline CDR1 is MNHEY and CDR2 SVGAGI. The CDR3 extends over 11 amino acids. Between the trimmed V and J ends, which lost 5 bases and 3 bases, there was a span of 5 bases. The CDR3 reads CASSLNYEQYF. DNA of the CDR3: TGTGCCAGCAGTCTGAACTACGAGCAGTACTTC.

The chain employs TRBV27 and TRBJ2-1; either TRBD1 or TRBD2 may supply D (6 bases each). The CDR3 has 18 amino acids. Trimming shortened V by 0 bases and J by 4 bases, and 19 bases separated the two germline ends. From germline, CDR1 is MNHEY and CDR2 SMNVEV (reference sequence). The CDR3 DNA follows: TGTGCCAGCAGTTTATCAGGAGGAGGGGGGCGTTTTTACAATGAGCAGTTCTTC. The encoded protein is CASSLSGGGGRFYNEQFF.